A selection of T cell receptor beta chains follows, all from one sample in a study of OX40 agonist ivuxolimab in advanced cancers. Clones were sequenced by immunoSEQ multiplex PCR, and TCRdb holds only the in-frame ones, with some missing. This sample has tens of thousands of clones; over 80% occur once, and the top ten carry about a fifth. Here the sequenced sample was CD4+ or CD8+ T cells sorted from blood, taken in a trial of the OX40 agonist ivuxolimab. The receptor set was obtained from an adult with an advanced solid tumor such as melanoma, head and neck, liver or kidney cancer. The CDR3 runs from the conserved cysteine through the conserved F or W. Fields, in order: V gene, J gene, D gene, clone size, CDR3 protein, CDR3 DNA. A D gene is named only where the DNA matches it firmly. Expanded clones get a size class; other rows say once, few or many, or leave the size out.

V gene: TRBV5-1; J gene: TRBJ2-3; D gene: .; clone size: .; CDR3 protein: CASSDLAGTDTQYF; CDR3 DNA: TGCGCCAGCAGCGACCTAGCTGGCACAGATACGCAGTATTTT
V gene: TRBV6-5; J gene: TRBJ1-3; D gene: .; clone size: .; CDR3 protein: CASSYSGQKDTIYF; CDR3 DNA: TGTGCCAGCAGTTACTCCGGACAGAAAGACACCATATATTTT
V gene: TRBV7-6; J gene: TRBJ2-5; D gene: TRBD1; clone size: once; CDR3 protein: CASSFGQGSRTQYF; CDR3 DNA: TGTGCCAGCAGCTTTGGACAGGGAAGTCGGACCCAGTACTTC
V gene: TRBV15; J gene: TRBJ1-5; D gene: TRBD1; clone size: .; CDR3 protein: CATSRGTNRGGQPQHF; CDR3 DNA: TGTGCCACCAGCAGAGGGACCAACAGGGGAGGCCAGCCCCAGCATTTT
V gene: TRBV18; J gene: TRBJ2-5; D gene: .; clone size: once; CDR3 protein: CASSPTGTETQYF; CDR3 DNA: TGTGCCAGCTCACCAACCGGCACAGAGACCCAGTACTTC
V gene: TRBV2; J gene: TRBJ2-2; D gene: .; clone size: .; CDR3 protein: CASSLDTGELFF; CDR3 DNA: TGTGCCAGCAGTCTAGACACCGGGGAGCTGTTTTTT
V gene: TRBV28; J gene: TRBJ2-7; D gene: TRBD2; clone size: .; CDR3 protein: CASSLPTSGSYSYEQYF; CDR3 DNA: TGTGCCAGCAGTTTACCTACTAGCGGCTCATATTCCTACGAGCAGTACTTC
V gene: TRBV2; J gene: TRBJ2-4; D gene: .; clone size: .; CDR3 protein: CASSEDPTLAKNIQYF; CDR3 DNA: TGTGCCAGCAGTGAGGATCCTACATTAGCCAAAAACATTCAGTACTTC
V gene: TRBV25-1; J gene: TRBJ2-1; D gene: .; clone size: .; CDR3 protein: CASSDPSSYNEQFF; CDR3 DNA: TGTGCCAGCAGTGACCCTAGCTCCTACAATGAGCAGTTCTTC
V gene: TRBV19; J gene: TRBJ2-1; D gene: TRBD1; clone size: few; CDR3 protein: CASSILEQGAYNEQFF; CDR3 DNA: TGTGCCAGTAGTATATTGGAACAGGGGGCCTACAATGAGCAGTTCTTC
V gene: TRBV28; J gene: TRBJ2-1; D gene: .; clone size: .; CDR3 protein: CASSSRGPSSYNEQFF; CDR3 DNA: TGTGCCAGCAGTTCTAGGGGTCCAAGCTCCTACAATGAGCAGTTCTTC
V gene: TRBV7-9; J gene: TRBJ2-3; D gene: TRBD2; clone size: .; CDR3 protein: CASSVGLVVTDTQYF; CDR3 DNA: TGTGCCAGCAGCGTCGGACTAGTGGTCACAGATACGCAGTATTTT
V gene: TRBV18; J gene: TRBJ2-7; D gene: TRBD2; clone size: .; CDR3 protein: CASTLAGDKYEQYF; CDR3 DNA: TGTGCCAGCACTTTAGCGGGGGACAAATACGAGCAGTACTTC
V gene: TRBV7-9; J gene: TRBJ2-6; D gene: .; clone size: few; CDR3 protein: CASSPSGVGANVLTF; CDR3 DNA: TGTGCCAGCAGCCCATCTGGGGTGGGGGCCAACGTCCTGACTTTC
V gene: TRBV14; J gene: TRBJ1-1; D gene: .; clone size: .; CDR3 protein: CASSHQSLNTEAFF; CDR3 DNA: TGTGCCAGCAGCCACCAGTCCCTGAACACTGAAGCTTTCTTT
V gene: TRBV7-6; J gene: TRBJ1-1; D gene: .; clone size: .; CDR3 protein: CASTLRQLNTEAFF; CDR3 DNA: TGTGCCAGCACCCTTAGACAGCTGAACACTGAAGCTTTCTTT
V gene: TRBV9; J gene: TRBJ2-7; D gene: TRBD1; clone size: .; CDR3 protein: CASSDGTGVSYEQYF; CDR3 DNA: TGTGCCAGCAGCGATGGGACAGGGGTCTCCTACGAGCAGTACTTC
V gene: TRBV23-1; J gene: TRBJ1-4; D gene: .; clone size: .; CDR3 protein: CASSNPTRLGYEKLFF; CDR3 DNA: TGCGCCAGCAGCAACCCAACGCGACTGGGGTATGAAAAACTGTTTTTT
V gene: TRBV14; J gene: TRBJ2-5; D gene: TRBD2; clone size: once; CDR3 protein: CASSQEVGLAGWIGETQYF; CDR3 DNA: TGTGCCAGCAGCCAAGAAGTCGGGCTAGCGGGGTGGATTGGGGAGACCCAGTACTTC
V gene: TRBV5-1; J gene: TRBJ1-6; D gene: TRBD1; clone size: .; CDR3 protein: CASSLEVRGIRDNSPLHF; CDR3 DNA: TGCGCCAGCAGCTTGGAGGTCAGGGGGATTCGGGATAATTCACCCCTCCACTTT
V gene: TRBV12-5; J gene: TRBJ2-3; D gene: .; clone size: .; CDR3 protein: CASGWGSGGTDTQYF; CDR3 DNA: TGTGCTAGTGGTTGGGGGAGTGGGGGCACAGATACGCAGTATTTT
V gene: TRBV10-2; J gene: TRBJ1-1; D gene: .; clone size: once; CDR3 protein: CASRWGNTEAFF; CDR3 DNA: TGCGCCAGCAGATGGGGGAACACTGAAGCTTTCTTT
V gene: TRBV7-2; J gene: TRBJ2-7; D gene: TRBD2; clone size: few; CDR3 protein: CASSFRDPAGGPTYEQYF; CDR3 DNA: TGTGCCAGCAGCTTTCGAGATCCAGCGGGAGGGCCTACCTACGAGCAGTACTTC
V gene: TRBV9; J gene: TRBJ2-1; D gene: .; clone size: .; CDR3 protein: CASSVSGVSYNEQFF; CDR3 DNA: TGTGCCAGCAGCGTATCAGGGGTGTCCTACAATGAGCAGTTCTTC
V gene: TRBV27; J gene: TRBJ1-1; D gene: .; clone size: .; CDR3 protein: CASSLSTARSTEAFF; CDR3 DNA: TGTGCCAGCAGTTTAAGCACCGCCCGGAGCACTGAAGCTTTCTTT
V gene: TRBV28; J gene: TRBJ2-7; D gene: .; clone size: .; CDR3 protein: CASNWGLYEQYF; CDR3 DNA: TGTGCCAGCAATTGGGGTTTGTACGAGCAGTACTTC
V gene: TRBV4-1; J gene: TRBJ2-7; D gene: .; clone size: .; CDR3 protein: CASSQDEVGDPYEQYF; CDR3 DNA: TGCGCCAGCAGCCAAGATGAGGTGGGAGACCCCTACGAGCAGTACTTC
V gene: TRBV5-4; J gene: TRBJ1-5; D gene: .; clone size: once; CDR3 protein: CASSQEGSRDSNQPQHF; CDR3 DNA: TGTGCCAGCAGCCAAGAAGGGAGCCGCGATAGCAATCAGCCCCAGCATTTT
V gene: TRBV6-1; J gene: TRBJ1-2; D gene: .; clone size: .; CDR3 protein: CASRNTGGYTF; CDR3 DNA: TGTGCCAGCCGTAATACAGGTGGCTACACCTTC
V gene: TRBV30; J gene: TRBJ2-6; D gene: .; clone size: once; CDR3 protein: CAWSGRWAGANVLTF; CDR3 DNA: TGTGCCTGGAGTGGACGGTGGGCTGGGGCCAACGTCCTGACTTTC
V gene: TRBV11-2; J gene: TRBJ2-2; D gene: .; clone size: .; CDR3 protein: CASSPLTRWELFF; CDR3 DNA: TGTGCCAGCAGCCCCTTGACTAGATGGGAGCTGTTTTTT
V gene: TRBV9; J gene: TRBJ2-5; D gene: TRBD2; clone size: .; CDR3 protein: CASSVVGGWQETQYF; CDR3 DNA: TGTGCCAGCAGCGTAGTGGGGGGGTGGCAAGAGACCCAGTACTTC
V gene: TRBV11-2; J gene: TRBJ2-7; D gene: .; clone size: .; CDR3 protein: CASTQGGEQYF; CDR3 DNA: TGTGCCAGCACCCAAGGGGGCGAGCAGTACTTC
V gene: TRBV28; J gene: TRBJ2-7; D gene: TRBD2; clone size: .; CDR3 protein: CASSLTLASGGYEQYF; CDR3 DNA: TGTGCCAGCAGTTTAACCCTGGCTAGCGGGGGTTACGAGCAGTACTTC
V gene: TRBV7-9; J gene: TRBJ2-1; D gene: .; clone size: .; CDR3 protein: CASSLSRLSYNEQFF; CDR3 DNA: TGTGCCAGCAGCTTAAGCAGGCTTTCCTACAATGAGCAGTTCTTC
V gene: TRBV5-5; J gene: TRBJ2-6; D gene: .; clone size: .; CDR3 protein: CASSYRGPGANVLTF; CDR3 DNA: TGTGCCAGCAGTTATAGGGGTCCTGGGGCCAACGTCCTGACTTTC
V gene: TRBV20-1; J gene: TRBJ2-7; D gene: .; clone size: once; CDR3 protein: CSARDERKQYF; CDR3 DNA: TGCAGTGCTAGAGATGAGAGAAAGCAGTACTTC
V gene: TRBV5-1; J gene: TRBJ2-5; D gene: TRBD1; clone size: once; CDR3 protein: CASSSGQGGETQYF; CDR3 DNA: TGCGCCAGCAGCTCGGGACAGGGAGGGGAGACCCAGTACTTC
V gene: TRBV6-5; J gene: TRBJ1-1; D gene: .; clone size: .; CDR3 protein: CASRPFRGTEAFF; CDR3 DNA: TGTGCCAGCAGGCCCTTTAGGGGAACTGAAGCTTTCTTT
V gene: TRBV2; J gene: TRBJ1-1; D gene: TRBD1; clone size: .; CDR3 protein: CASTAQGGTEAFF; CDR3 DNA: TGTGCCAGCACTGCCCAGGGGGGCACTGAAGCTTTCTTT
V gene: TRBV21-1; J gene: TRBJ2-1; D gene: .; clone size: .; CDR3 protein: CASKASPYNEQFF; CDR3 DNA: TGTGCCAGCAAGGCTAGCCCCTACAATGAGCAGTTCTTC
V gene: TRBV29-1; J gene: TRBJ1-4; D gene: TRBD1; clone size: .; CDR3 protein: CSVEEQTGRRLTHKREGREKLFF; CDR3 DNA: TGCAGCGTTGAAGAGCAGACAGGGCGACGCTTAACTCACAAAAGGGAGGGTCGTGAAAAACTGTTTTTT